This TCR beta chain was profiled in a study of T cells in Graves' hyperthyroidism and ophthalmopathy. This clonotype has only a few counts. TCR beta CDR3 sequences were amplified from RNA transcripts. HTBI primers drove first-round RT-PCR of the TCR CDR3. TCRdb re-called the multiplex PCR reads with MiXCR, one entry per CDR3 protein. The repertoire holds 650,000 to 750,000 distinct CDR3 sequences, roughly 15% seen once, with 10% to 13% in the top ten. Specimen: blood. The TCR was taken from a woman aged 18-29 years with Graves' hyperthyroidism.

CDR3: CASSETTGLPYNEQFF. In DNA, the CDR3 is TGTGCCAGTAGTGAAACGACAGGTCTGCCGTACAATGAGCAGTTCTTC. The chain recombines TRBV19 with TRBJ2-1, with D tentatively TRBD1 (6 bases). The CDR3 length is 16 residues. Germline CDR1 reads LNHDA; CDR2 reads SQIVND (reference sequence). V dropped 5 bases and J dropped 4 bases, with 18 bases sitting between them.